This TCR beta chain was sequenced in a study of spatial heterogeneity in lung cancer. V lost 1 base and J lost 5, with 4 bases in between. This CDR3 region has 12 residues. Time point noted: sample taken at primary tumor resection. Unsorted samples of tumor, nontumor lung or frozen PBMC had their whole RNA sequenced. TCRdb re-called the 5' RACE reads with MiXCR, one entry per CDR3 protein. Here the sample spans about 19,000 distinct CDR3 sequences, 9.5% to 10% being singletons. Study results and caveats: Tumor mutation count correlated with how many alpha and beta TCRs expanded intratumorally.

This clonotype was detected ten times or more. Its antigen is unidentified. This beta chain is a stray read from a library made for alpha chains; its abundance is not meaningful. The J gene is TRBJ2-3, the V gene TRBV12-3 or TRBV12-4; D unresolved. The sequencing here drew on lung tumor tissue, taken at surgery. The source of this sequence is a female donor with early-stage non-small cell lung cancer. The CDR3 DNA is TGTGCCAGCAGTTTAGAAGGAGATACGCAGTATTTT. Amino acid sequence: CASSLEGDTQYF.